The clone carrying this TCR beta chain was seen a handful of times. These data originate in a study of T cells in Graves' hyperthyroidism and ophthalmopathy. CDR3 length: 15 residues. Germline CDR1 is DFQATT and CDR2 is SNEGSKA (reference sequence). Trimming cost V 5 bases and J 2 bases; bases outside gene matches: 7. A patient was excluded if there was uncontrolled infection, other autoimmune disease, pregnancy or lactation. Amplification yielded TCR beta CDR3 regions, with RNA transcripts as the source. The HTBI primer set drove a first-round RT-PCR of the TCR CDR3. One entry per CDR3 protein results from TCRdb running MiXCR on the multiplex PCR reads. The sample lists 540,000 or so distinct CDR3 sequences, approximately 15% occurring once.

The V and J genes are TRBV20-1 and TRBJ1-5; 9 bases line up with TRBD1. The TCR sequence derives from a woman between 25 and 40 years old with Graves' hyperthyroidism. Sequencing was performed on blood. CDR3 residues: CSAYLQGAGNQPQHF. The CDR3 bases are TGCAGTGCTTATCTACAGGGGGCTGGCAATCAGCCCCAGCATTTT.